The next 27 T cell receptor beta chains were all read from a single sample in a study of cytomegalovirus exposure and HLA in healthy donors. PCR was performed using 60 Vbeta and 13 Jbeta primers. Method: immunoSEQ multiplex PCR; TCRdb's copy keeps in-frame clones and lacks some. This sample has approximately 150,000 clones, with over 75% found just once. Sequenced input: PBMCs. These receptors originate from a man aged 35 to 55 in good health and CMV-seropositive.

This clone was detected once. The V call is TRBV19, the J call TRBJ2-3; D not resolved. The CDR3 has 15 residues. V was trimmed by 1 base and J by 0 bases, leaving 8 bases between them. Germline CDR1 is LNHDA and CDR2 is SQIVND (reference sequence). As DNA, the CDR3 is TGTGCCAGTAGTATAGGAGGAACTAGCACAGATACGCAGTATTTT. Its translation is CASSIGGTSTDTQYF.

This clone was counted between two and nine times. The chain employs TRBV27 and TRBJ2-1; 10 bases are a match to TRBD2. The trim removed 8 bases at V and 6 bases at J, leaving 13 bases unmatched. Germline-derived CDR1 and CDR2 are MNHEY and SMNVEV (reference sequence). The CDR3 has 16 amino acids. The CDR3 sequence is CASASGRLAGRNEQFF. In DNA form, the CDR3 reads TGTGCCAGCGCCTCTGGTAGACTAGCGGGCCGCAATGAGCAGTTCTTC.

The V call is TRBV11-1, the J call TRBJ2-7, with TRBD1 matching 7 bases. CDR1 and CDR2 (germline): SGHAT, FQDESV (reference sequence). This CDR3 comprises 14 residues. The J segment lost 3 bases and the V segment lost 3 bases, leaving 5 bases of the junction unmatched. The CDR3, as DNA: TGTGCCAGCAGCTTTACAGGGGATGTCTACGAGCAGTACTTC. Translation gives CASSFTGDVYEQYF.

In regard to this clone: The junction does not match germline at one end; this may be a read error. The chain combines TRBV18 with TRBJ2-6; D possibly corresponds to TRBD1 (5 bases). Germline lookup yields CDR1 KGHSH and CDR2 LQKENI. This CDR3 spans 16 amino acids. The CDR3 loop is CASSPDGRSGANGLTF. The CDR3 DNA is TGTGCCAGCTCACCGGATGGGCGCTCTGGGGCCAACGGCCTGACTTTC.

This clone turned up a few times. The V gene is TRBV4-1, the J gene TRBJ2-7, with TRBD1 identical over 11 bases. Per the germline V gene, CDR1 is MGHRA and CDR2 is YSYEKL. This CDR3 is 15 amino acids long. V shed 4 bases and J 4 bases; nucleotides not matched to a gene: 6. The CDR3: CASSPGQGVIYEQYF. Here the CDR3 DNA reads TGCGCCAGCAGCCCGGGACAGGGGGTTATATACGAGCAGTACTTC.

This chain uses TRBV5-1 with TRBJ2-2; TRBD2 agrees at 9 bases. The V segment lost 2 bases and the J segment 5 bases; nucleotides outside the gene matches: 4. The CDR3 is 15 amino acids. The germline gives CDR1 SGHRS, CDR2 YFSETQ. The CDR3: CASSLRGGETGELFF. In DNA, the CDR3 is TGCGCCAGCAGCTTACGCGGGGGGGAGACCGGGGAGCTGTTTTTT.

The V call is TRBV20-1, the J call TRBJ1-4, with unresolved D. V lost 7 bases and J lost 5, with 8 bases in between. CDR3 length equals 11 residues. Per germline, CDR1 DFQATT and CDR2 SNEGSKA (reference sequence). The CDR3 DNA follows: TGCAGTGGTTTGGAGAATGAAAAACTGTTTTTT. Its translation is CSGLENEKLFF.

The chain joins TRBV6-1 to TRBJ2-3, with TRBD1 identical over 7 bases. CDR1 and CDR2 from the germline V gene are MNHNS and SASEGT. The CDR3 extends over 15 amino acids. V gave up 0 bases and J gave up 2 bases; unmatched junction bases: 2. The CDR3 nucleotides are TGTGCCAGCAGTGAAGCGACAGGGTTCACAGATACGCAGTATTTT. Its protein product is CASSEATGFTDTQYF.

This clone was recorded once. This chain joins TRBV6-1 and TRBJ1-3; D uncertain. The length of the CDR3 is 11 residues. Trimming cost V 5 bases and J 5 bases, with 4 bases left between them. Looked up from germline, CDR1 is MNHNS and CDR2 is SASEGT. The DNA of the CDR3 is TGTGCCAGCAGTTCCAGAAACACCATATATTTT. Translating it yields CASSSRNTIYF.

The V and J genes are TRBV28 and TRBJ2-3; D may be TRBD2 (7 bases). Germline CDR1 and CDR2: MDHEN and SYDVKM. Trimming cost V 6 bases and J 1 base, with 14 bases left between them. This CDR3 contains 15 residues. The CDR3 region has the DNA TGTGCCAGCAGGGGGGGGGCCGAGGGCACAGATACGCAGTATTTT. It translates to CASRGGAEGTDTQYF. Full variable domain (rest looked up from reference TRBV28 and TRBJ2-3): DVKVTQSSRYLVKRTGEKVFLECVQDMDHENMFWYRQDPGLGLRLIYFSYDVKMKEKGDIPEGYSVSREKKERFSLILESASTNQTSMYLCASRGGAEGTDTQYFGPGTRLTVL.

This clone showed up many times. The chain employs TRBV5-8 and TRBJ2-7; tentative D call: TRBD2 (5 bases). This CDR3 is 14 amino acids long. V lost 3 bases to trimming and J lost 7 bases, with 17 bases between them. Germline loops: CDR1 SGHTS, CDR2 YDEGEE. CDR3 nucleotide sequence: TGTGCCAGCAGCTGGGGAGCTGGGCTGGGGGAGCAGTACTTC. It encodes CASSWGAGLGEQYF.

The J gene is TRBJ2-1, the V gene TRBV4-2; the match to TRBD2 covers 9 bases. The V and J ends lost 5 bases and 2 bases, in that order; junction bases with no gene match: 4. CDR3 length equals 15 residues. The germline gives CDR1 LGHNA, CDR2 YNFKEQ. The CDR3: CASSTASGTYNEQFF. The CDR3, as DNA: TGTGCCAGCAGCACGGCTAGCGGGACCTACAATGAGCAGTTCTTC.

The chain joins TRBV5-1 to TRBJ2-2, with 11 bases lining up with TRBD2. The CDR3 is made up of 16 amino acids. In germline, CDR1 is SGHRS, CDR2 YFSETQ. V shed 4 bases, J shed 6 bases, and the junction held 8 bases outside the gene matches. The CDR3 DNA follows: TGCGCCAGCAGCACAACTAGCGGGAGTGAGGCCGGGGAGCTGTTTTTT. This codes for CASSTTSGSEAGELFF.

This clone was detected once. The V and J genes are TRBV25-1 and TRBJ1-3; D is possibly TRBD1 (5 bases). Germline V gene data show CDR1 as MGHDK and CDR2 as SYGVNS. V was cut by 2 bases and J by 0 bases, with 8 bases left in between. The CDR3 is 15 amino acids. CDR3 residues: CASSERGRSGNTIYF. CDR3 in DNA: TGTGCCAGCAGTGAAAGGGGTCGCTCTGGAAACACCATATATTTT.

The chain's CDR3 is CASSDQGGSVYEQYF. CDR3 DNA: TGCGCCAGCAGTGACCAAGGCGGGAGTGTGTACGAGCAGTACTTC. The rearrangement links TRBV10-1 to TRBJ2-5, with 7 bases matching TRBD2. The last part of the DNA fits TRBJ2-7 better; the J call may be wrong. The V gene's germline CDR1 is WNHNN and CDR2 SYGVQD (reference sequence). The length of the CDR3 is 15 residues.

This chain links TRBV19 with TRBJ2-2; TRBD2 aligns across 7 bases. The CDR3 length is 15 residues. Trimming at V came to 1 base and at J to 5 bases, leaving 4 bases not matched to a gene. Germline assignment: CDR1 LNHDA and CDR2 SQIVND (reference sequence). CDR3 sequence: CASSIVERETGELFF. The CDR3 region has the DNA TGTGCCAGTAGTATAGTGGAGCGGGAAACCGGGGAGCTGTTTTTT.

V gene TRBV10-3 combines with J gene TRBJ2-1; TRBD1 matches at 7 bases. The CDR3 totals 16 residues. The V gene's germline CDR1 is ENHRY and CDR2 SYGVKD. The V segment lost 4 bases and the J segment 0 bases; nucleotides outside the gene matches: 6. This CDR3 reads CAISGRDSRSYNEQFF. The CDR3 nucleotides are TGTGCCATCAGTGGAAGGGACAGCCGCTCCTACAATGAGCAGTTCTTC.

CDR3 sequence: CASSHGQIVPYEQYF. The CDR3 nucleotides read TGCGCCAGCAGCCACGGACAGATAGTACCCTACGAGCAGTACTTC. This chain uses TRBV4-1 with TRBJ2-5; TRBD1 might be the D (6 bases). Judging by the DNA end, TRBJ2-7 fits better; the J call may be wrong. The CDR3 runs 15 residues. The germline V gene encodes CDR1 MGHRA and CDR2 YSYEKL.

The V call is TRBV29-1, the J call TRBJ2-7, with TRBD2 identical over 8 bases. Per the germline V gene, CDR1 is SQVTM and CDR2 is ANQGSEA. J was trimmed by 3 bases and V by 7 bases; bases with no gene match: 8. This CDR3 is built from 13 residues. CDR3 protein: CSACRGLGYEQYF. The CDR3 DNA follows: TGCAGCGCCTGCCGGGGACTAGGCTACGAGCAGTACTTC.

This clone has just a few counts. DNA of the CDR3: TGCGCCAGCAGCCAACCTAGCGCTCAAGAGACCCAGTACTTC. The encoded protein is CASSQPSAQETQYF. The rearrangement uses TRBV4-1 and TRBJ2-5, with D tentatively TRBD2 (6 bases). V was clipped by 2 bases and J by 2 bases, with 9 bases between them. Looked up from germline, CDR1 is MGHRA and CDR2 is YSYEKL. The CDR3 has 14 amino acids.

This clone was seen a handful of times. The J gene is TRBJ1-2, the V gene TRBV30, with TRBD1 identical over 7 bases. V dropped 5 bases and J dropped 7; count of bases not matched to a gene: 10. This CDR3 spans 13 amino acids. Germline lookup yields CDR1 GTSNPN and CDR2 SVGIG (reference sequence). The CDR3 DNA follows: TGTGCCTGGTGCAATAAGGGGGCTGCTGGCTACACCTTC. Translating it yields CAWCNKGAAGYTF.

This clone showed up just a few times. The J gene is TRBJ2-7, the V gene TRBV11-2, with TRBD1 matching 9 bases. The CDR3 extends over 14 amino acids. Germline CDR1 reads SGHAT; CDR2 reads FQNNGV. With V trimmed by 4 bases and J by 3 bases, 4 bases remained unmatched. CDR3 amino acids: CASSSGTGHYEQYF. The CDR3 DNA is TGTGCCAGCAGCTCCGGGACAGGGCACTACGAGCAGTACTTC. Full variable domain (missing parts from reference TRBV11-2 and TRBJ2-7): EAGVAQSPRYKIIEKRQSVAFWCNPISGHATLYWYQQILGQGPKLLIQFQNNGVVDDSQLPKDRFSAERLKGVDSTLKIQPAKLEDSAVYLCASSSGTGHYEQYFGPGTRLTVT.

The rearrangement uses TRBV6-8 and TRBJ2-7; tentatively, D is TRBD1 (6 bases). Germline V lookup: CDR1 MNHGY, CDR2 SAAAGT. The CDR3 extends over 15 amino acids. Trimming left V 1 base short and J 3 bases short, with 13 bases between. The CDR3 protein is CASSYYGQHLYEQYF. DNA of the CDR3: TGTGCCAGCAGTTACTACGGACAGCACCTCTACGAGCAGTACTTC.

The J gene is TRBJ1-3, the V gene TRBV19, with D uncertain. The CDR3 sequence is 15 residues long. Germline loops: CDR1 LNHDA, CDR2 SQIVND (reference sequence). Trimming removed 4 bases from V and 0 bases from J, with 10 bases in between. The CDR3 DNA sequence: TGTGCCAGTAGTAAACTGTATTACTCTGGAAACACCATATATTTT. Translating it yields CASSKLYYSGNTIYF.

This sequence joins TRBV7-8 and TRBJ2-5; 13 bases match TRBD2. With 2 bases clipped from V and 7 bases from J, the junction kept 10 bases outside the gene matches. The CDR3 runs 17 residues. Per germline, CDR1 SGHVS and CDR2 FQNEAQ. This chain's CDR3 is CASSLTSGRARWGTQYF. DNA of the CDR3: TGTGCCAGCAGCTTAACTAGCGGGAGGGCCAGGTGGGGGACCCAGTACTTC. Together with reference TRBV7-8 and TRBJ2-5, the CDR3 gives the full variable domain: GAGVSQSPRYKVAKRGQDVALRCDPISGHVSLFWYQQALGQGPEFLTYFQNEAQLDKSGLPSDRFFAERPEGSVSTLKIQRTQQEDSAVYLCASSLTSGRARWGTQYFGPGTRLLVL.

The chain couples TRBV5-6 to TRBJ2-7; 8 bases align to TRBD1. The CDR3 contains 15 residues. Trimming at V came to 0 bases and at J to 4 bases, leaving 6 bases not matched to a gene. CDR1 and CDR2 from the germline V gene are SGHDT and YYEEEE. The DNA of the CDR3 is TGTGCCAGCAGCTTGGGAACAGGGGGTAGTTACGAGCAGTACTTC. As protein: CASSLGTGGSYEQYF.

The CDR3 region is CASSPGLAGGTYEQYF. The CDR3 DNA sequence: TGCGCCAGCAGCCCCGGACTAGCGGGAGGGACCTACGAGCAGTACTTC. This chain links TRBV4-1 with TRBJ2-7; TRBD2 matches at 15 bases. This CDR3 has 16 amino acids. Per the germline V gene, CDR1 is MGHRA and CDR2 is YSYEKL. V shed 4 bases and J 2 bases; nucleotides not matched to a gene: 3.